This T cell receptor beta chain comes out of a study of T cell responses to AZD1222 COVID-19 vaccine. Overall study findings and caveats: A reported finding is that nearly half of spike-specific TCRs target unmutated variant regions. Most donors were white British and more were female, and clonal diversity was possibly underestimated. When two AZD1222 doses had been given, Spike-specific TCR breadth and depth rose.

Remarks on this clone: The antigen is not known.

Method: immunoSEQ multiplex PCR; TCRdb's copy keeps in-frame clones and lacks some. Of fewer than 150,000 clones listed, about 90% are singletons. V gave up 4 bases and J gave up 5 bases; unmatched junction bases: 11. The CDR3 is made up of 16 amino acids. Germline V gene data show CDR1 as MNHNY and CDR2 as SVGAGI (reference sequence). V is TRBV6-6 and J is TRBJ2-7, with 10 bases that match TRBD1. The sequenced sample was peripheral blood, obtained on day 0 of AZD1222 vaccination. This sequence was found in an adult in good health. In DNA form, the CDR3 reads TGTGCCAGCAGTTCCCGCGGGACAGGGGTGGACAACGAGCAGTACTTC. It yields the protein CASSSRGTGVDNEQYF.